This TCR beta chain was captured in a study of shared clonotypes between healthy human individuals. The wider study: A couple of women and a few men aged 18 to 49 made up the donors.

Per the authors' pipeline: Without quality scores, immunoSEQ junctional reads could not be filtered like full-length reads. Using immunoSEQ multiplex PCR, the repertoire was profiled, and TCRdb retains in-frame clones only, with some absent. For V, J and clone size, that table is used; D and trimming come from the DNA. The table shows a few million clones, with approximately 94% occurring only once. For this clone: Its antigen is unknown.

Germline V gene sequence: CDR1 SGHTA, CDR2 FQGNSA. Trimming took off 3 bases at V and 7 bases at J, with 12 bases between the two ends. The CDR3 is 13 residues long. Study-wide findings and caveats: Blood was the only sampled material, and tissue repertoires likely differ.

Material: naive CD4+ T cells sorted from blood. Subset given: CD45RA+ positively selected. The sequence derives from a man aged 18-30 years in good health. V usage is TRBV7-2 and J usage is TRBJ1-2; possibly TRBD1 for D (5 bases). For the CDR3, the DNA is TGTGCCAGCAGCTTGTCAGGGACGGGTGGCTACACCTTC. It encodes CASSLSGTGGYTF.